What follows is one T cell receptor beta chain and its context. This sample is part of a study of T cell changes during pregnancy in multiple sclerosis. Libraries were prepared by immunoSEQ multiplex PCR; TCRdb keeps only in-frame clonotypes and omits some of them. The sample lists 95,000 to 100,000 clones, 90% to 95% occurring once. The receptor was derived from a female donor in good health, enrolled as a control in a pregnancy study. Here the sequenced sample was peripheral blood, taken after pregnancy.

The CDR3 region has the DNA TGTGCCAGTAGTATGCGGGGGGCGAGGGGCTACACCTTC. Protein sequence: CASSMRGARGYTF. The chain carries TRBV19 and TRBJ1-2; D is possibly TRBD1 (6 bases). Germline loops: CDR1 LNHDA, CDR2 SQIVND (reference sequence). The CDR3 has 13 residues. The V gene lost 3 bases and the J gene lost 8 bases, with 13 bases spanning the gap.